Listed below are T cell receptor beta chains from one sample, sequenced in a study of shared clonotypes between healthy human individuals. Method: immunoSEQ multiplex PCR; TCRdb's copy keeps in-frame clones and lacks some. The sample consists of roughly 770,000 clones, 95% to 97% of them appearing once. Material: naive CD8+ T cells sorted from blood. These receptor sequences come from a young man in good health. CDR3s leave out the opening cysteine and the closing phenylalanine or tryptophan.

v_call | cdr3_aa
TRBV5-4 | ASSSGTVNEQF
TRBV29-1 | SVRLAEGGELF
TRBV6-5 | ASSPNPSNEQF
TRBV6-5 | ASSYGMNTEAF
TRBV6-5 | ASTPGRAGELF
TRBV19 | ASTGTGVFGQPQH
TRBV6-5 | ASSLRTGYYEQY
TRBV7-6 | ASSLAASGYELASTDTQY
TRBV7-8 | ASSLEASGNQETQY
TRBV14 | ASGWSSETQF
TRBV5-1 | ASRQIAGEGGTDTQY
TRBV11-2 | ASSLTYEQY
TRBV10-1 | ASSHFDRGSHEQY
TRBV9 | ASSPPREGGVLDTQY
TRBV14 | ASSHPTGSGYGYT
TRBV5-1 | ASSPGQGSNEKLF
TRBV7-8 | ASSSRTSGTEGLGSTDTQY
TRBV27 | ASRGGTGDGYT
TRBV7-9 | ASLPDSLTLNEQF
TRBV27 | ASSPRGLARRANTGELF
TRBV2 | AITGTPPANEQF
TRBV28 | ASSLRLADTQY
TRBV9 | ASSTNEQF
TRBV4-1 | ASSQRGLTESGEQY
TRBV4-3 | ASSPGTGAGYGYT
TRBV2 | ASSEARMGRDYEQY
TRBV27 | ASSPGQLNTEAF
TRBV7-6 | ASSSRDTTGELF